The rows below give T cell receptor beta chains drawn from one sample of a study of CD8 T cells in Susac syndrome. In TCRdb, the immunoSEQ multiplex PCR reads were re-called with MiXCR into one record per CDR3 protein. The sample holds some 450,000 distinct CDR3 sequences, around 85% seen once. Sequencing input: CD8+ T cells from PBMCs. These receptors all stem from a human donor with multiple sclerosis. CDR3s include the opening cysteine and the closing phenylalanine or tryptophan. D genes are given only for firm matches.

v_call | d_call | cdr3_aa
TRBV6-2/TRBV6-3 | - | CASSYSNQGIHEANYGYTF
TRBV30 | - | CAWSFSKIEAFF
TRBV2 | - | CASSDHDLGVGVHTEAFF
TRBV29-1 | - | CSVEDSDSEQYF
TRBV29-1 | - | CSVGPGVASTYEQYF
TRBV6-1 | - | CASSEGASRAYGQSLRRPQHF
TRBV2 | - | CASSPDRSAYEQYF
TRBV7-9 | TRBD1 | CAGELDRGYEQYF
TRBV7-9 | - | CASSLSNQITDTQYF
TRBV20-1 | - | CSATAADTYEQHF
TRBV12-3/TRBV12-4 | - | CASSLSGQPQHF
TRBV29-1 | - | CSAFLDSTDTQYF
TRBV7-6 | - | CASSRGSLSLQETQYF
TRBV10-3 | - | CAISGTNRALPYNSPLHF
TRBV12-3/TRBV12-4 | TRBD1 | CASSLGLRGDANEKLFF
TRBV9 | - | CASSADLKRGGWETQYF
TRBV4-1 | TRBD1 | CASSQADRDSYNEQFF
TRBV11-1 | TRBD2 | CASSLWTSGGYEQYF
TRBV6-2/TRBV6-3 | - | CASSYSPGTDTQYF
TRBV6-2/TRBV6-3 | TRBD2 | CASSLGSGDYNEQFF
TRBV6-2/TRBV6-3 | - | CASLPGRFMNTEAFF
TRBV7-9 | TRBD1 | CASSSTGVNTEAFF
TRBV27 | - | CASSLNRAPNEKLFF
TRBV3-1 | - | CASSQVHTVNEKLFF
TRBV4-1 | - | CASSSVGGNEKLFF
TRBV5-6 | - | CASRQPRGTGELFF
TRBV5-4 | TRBD1 | CASSTQGASHGYTF
TRBV25-1 | TRBD1 | CASTTGGTEAFF
TRBV25-1 | - | CASSDSGWTEQYF
TRBV27 | TRBD1 | CASSFSGQGARFKLYEQYF
TRBV13 | - | CASSSRDSQFAQPYEQYF
TRBV20-1 | - | CSARPRTTEAFF
TRBV6-1 | - | CASSLGFLEGGTEAFF
TRBV3-1 | TRBD1 | CASSQEGTGPFYEQYF
TRBV5-1 | TRBD2 | CASSLEGLDGFEQYF
TRBV6-2/TRBV6-3 | - | CASHKGLAVSYNEQFF
TRBV28 | TRBD1 | CASSFTQGYEQYF
TRBV13 | TRBD2 | CASSPSSGVEQYF
TRBV30 | - | CAWSVLGGGYNEQYF
TRBV12-3/TRBV12-4 | - | CASSLGSHEQYF
TRBV27 | - | CASSLAHTYEQYF